These 15 T cell receptor beta chains came from one sample sequenced in a study of blood T cell repertoires in COVID-19. The protocol was immunoSEQ multiplex PCR, while the TCRdb copy is restricted to in-frame clones and leaves out a portion. The sample holds about 51,000 clones, 91% seen once. Sequenced input: peripheral blood. These receptors came from a man in his forties or fifties with acute or convalescent COVID-19.

The chain is built from TRBV7-8 and TRBJ1-3; no clear D gene. CDR3 size: 16 residues. The ends were cut back, 3 bases at V and 0 bases at J, with 12 bases in the middle. Per germline, CDR1 SGHVS and CDR2 FQNEAQ. This chain's CDR3 is CASSLSEVLSGNTIYF. Here the CDR3 DNA reads TGTGCCAGCAGCTTGAGCGAGGTCCTCTCTGGAAACACCATATATTTT.

The chain combines TRBV14 with TRBJ2-7, with D possibly TRBD1 on 6 matching bases. With 1 base removed from V and 5 bases from J, the gap between germline ends came to 9 bases. Germline CDR1 and CDR2: SGHDN and FVKESK. The CDR3 totals 13 residues. The CDR3 DNA reads TGTGCCAGCAGCCAAGTACAGGGTGACGAGCAGTACTTC. It specifies CASSQVQGDEQYF.

The chain couples TRBV15 to TRBJ2-7; 8 positions match TRBD1. This CDR3 is 17 amino acids long. Germline V gene data show CDR1 as LNHNV and CDR2 as YYDKDF (reference sequence). Unmatched junction bases numbered 11, after V lost 4 bases and J lost 0 bases. DNA for the CDR3: TGTGCCACCAGCAAGGGACCAGGACAGGGTGACTCCTACGAGCAGTACTTC. This codes for CATSKGPGQGDSYEQYF.

The chain employs TRBV3-1 (or the pseudogene TRBV3-2) and TRBJ2-5; tentative D call: TRBD1 (5 bases). V dropped 7 bases and J dropped 2 bases, with 14 bases sitting between them. The CDR3 loop spans 14 amino acids. In germline, CDR1 is LGHDT, CDR2 YNNKEL (reference sequence). The CDR3 sequence is CASTRPGQQETQYF. The CDR3 DNA follows: TGTGCCAGCACCCGACCAGGGCAGCAAGAGACCCAGTACTTC.

The rearrangement joins TRBV27 to TRBJ2-7; possibly TRBD1 for D (6 bases). V shed 11 bases and J shed 7 bases, with 27 bases lying between them. This CDR3 region has 15 residues. Germline V gene sequence: CDR1 MNHEY, CDR2 SMNVEV (reference sequence). CDR3 sequence: CAVLPWDTLRWEQYF. The CDR3 coding sequence is TGTGCCGTCCTCCCATGGGACACCTTGAGGTGGGAGCAGTACTTC.

This sequence joins TRBV5-1 and TRBJ2-2; 12 positions match TRBD2. The CDR3 contains 15 residues. Germline values: CDR1 SGHRS, CDR2 YFSETQ. The V segment lost 4 bases and the J segment 3 bases; nucleotides outside the gene matches: 1. CDR3 amino acids: CASSRLAGDTGELFF. Written as DNA, the CDR3 is TGCGCCAGCAGCCGACTAGCGGGGGACACCGGGGAGCTGTTTTTT.

V is TRBV4-1 and J is TRBJ1-2; 11 bases line up with TRBD1. The V gene end was trimmed by 4 bases and the J gene end by 8 bases; junction bases not matched to a gene: 6. Germline V gene sequence: CDR1 MGHRA, CDR2 YSYEKL. CDR3 length: 14 residues. CDR3 coding DNA: TGCGCCAGCAGCCCGGACAGGGGGCGAAGAGGCTACACCTTC. This encodes CASSPDRGRRGYTF.

CDR3 sequence reads: CASSGQLNTEAFF. DNA of the CDR3: TGTGCCAGTAGCGGACAGTTGAACACTGAAGCTTTCTTT. V is TRBV19 and J is TRBJ1-1; D is possibly TRBD1 (6 bases). Germline CDR1 reads LNHDA; CDR2 reads SQIVND (reference sequence). Trimming took 6 bases from V and 0 from J, leaving 8 bases between them. This CDR3 spans 13 amino acids. Supplemented by reference TRBV19 and TRBJ1-1, the full variable domain reads DGGITQSPKYLFRKEGQNVTLSCEQNLNHDAMYWYRQDPGQGLRLIYYSQIVNDFQKGDIAEGYSVSREKKESFPLTVTSAQKNPTAFYLCASSGQLNTEAFFGQGTRLTVV.

This rearrangement joins TRBV11-2 to TRBJ2-7; D perhaps matches TRBD1 (6 bases). CDR3 length: 14 residues. Trimming removed 3 bases at V and 1 base at J, with 10 bases between. Germline CDR1 SGHAT, CDR2 FQNNGV. In DNA form, the CDR3 reads TGTGCCAGCAGCTTCAAGGACAGATCCTACGAGCAGTACTTC. Its protein is CASSFKDRSYEQYF.

This chain joins TRBV5-1 and TRBJ2-7, with 12 bases that match TRBD2. V dropped 4 bases and J dropped 4; count of bases not matched to a gene: 9. The CDR3 has 16 residues. Germline V gives CDR1 SGHRS, CDR2 YFSETQ. This chain's CDR3 is CASSMGGLAGNYEQYF. The CDR3 DNA is TGCGCCAGCAGCATGGGCGGACTAGCGGGGAATTACGAGCAGTACTTC.

In this sample, this clone turned up a few times. The chain employs TRBV3-1 (or the pseudogene TRBV3-2) and TRBJ2-1; D may be TRBD1 (5 bases). The ends were cut back, 1 base at V and 6 bases at J, with 13 bases in the middle. The CDR3 consists of 15 residues. CDR1 is LGHDT, CDR2 YNNKEL, per germline (reference sequence). The CDR3: CASSQGGRRTNEQFF. CDR3 DNA: TGTGCCAGCAGCCAAGGGGGCCGGCGGACCAATGAGCAGTTCTTC.

The J gene is TRBJ2-4, the V gene TRBV19, with 7 nucleotides matching TRBD2. CDR3 length: 15 amino acids. The V segment lost 4 bases and the J segment 9 bases; nucleotides outside the gene matches: 12. Germline assignment: CDR1 LNHDA and CDR2 SQIVND (reference sequence). The DNA for the CDR3 is TGTGCCAGTAGTAATCCCGGGGAGGGTAATTCCATTCAGTACTTC. This encodes CASSNPGEGNSIQYF.

The sample holds one count of this clone. In nucleotides, the CDR3 is TGTGCCAGCAGCTCGAGACAGGGCCCCGCTGGCTACACCTTC. Encoded protein: CASSSRQGPAGYTF. The chain employs TRBV11-1 and TRBJ1-2; 7 nucleotides match TRBD1. There are 14 residues in the CDR3. CDR1 and CDR2 from the germline V gene are SGHAT and FQDESV (reference sequence). Unmatched junction bases numbered 9, after V lost 4 bases and J lost 7 bases.

CDR3 in DNA: TGTGCCAGCAGTTCCCCTAGCGGTACCTACGAGCAGTACTTC. Translating it yields CASSSPSGTYEQYF. The chain couples TRBV27 to TRBJ2-7; the match to TRBD2 covers 7 bases. After removal of 4 bases from V and 2 bases from J, the junction contained 5 bases not matched to a gene. CDR3 size: 14 residues. Per the germline V gene, CDR1 is MNHEY and CDR2 is SMNVEV (reference sequence).

The chain joins TRBV6-5 to TRBJ1-4; perhaps TRBD1 as D (5 bases). Germline CDR1 is MNHEY and CDR2 is SVGAGI. V lost 6 bases, J lost 4 bases, and 12 bases lay in between. The length of the CDR3 is 14 residues. The chain's CDR3 is CASSGRGVNEKLFF. The CDR3 DNA reads TGTGCCAGCAGCGGTAGGGGCGTTAATGAAAAACTGTTTTTT.